Listed here are 24 T cell receptor beta chains from one sample, sequenced in a study of blood T cell repertoires in COVID-19. Repertoires were generated with immunoSEQ multiplex PCR, while TCRdb's copy carries only in-frame clones and drops some. The sample shows hundreds of thousands of clones, around 83% of them seen only once. Sequenced sample: peripheral blood. The receptors were sampled from an elderly man with acute or convalescent COVID-19.

In its sample, this clone was seen once. This chain connects TRBV19 to TRBJ2-5; D ambiguous. There are 12 residues in the CDR3. Deletions cut 4 bases from V and 3 bases from J, with 6 bases between. The germline V gene has CDR1 LNHDA and CDR2 SQIVND (reference sequence). CDR3: CASSSYKETQYF. The CDR3 DNA sequence: TGTGCCAGTAGTAGCTATAAAGAGACCCAGTACTTC.

The chain has TRBV7-6 and TRBJ2-1, with D tentatively TRBD2 (7 bases). CDR3 size: 17 residues. The germline V gene encodes CDR1 SGHVS and CDR2 FNYEAQ. V was shortened by 5 bases and J by 4 bases, with 21 bases between the two germline ends. The CDR3 loop reads CASSRQSAAGAYNEQFF. DNA of the CDR3: TGTGCCAGCAGCCGTCAATCCGCTGCGGGGGCTTACAATGAGCAGTTCTTC.

The rearrangement uses TRBV6-5 and TRBJ2-7; possible D gene TRBD1, 5 bases. The germline V gene encodes CDR1 MNHEY and CDR2 SVGAGI. V was shortened by 0 bases and J by 3 bases, with 9 bases between the two germline ends. CDR3 length equals 14 residues. The CDR3 loop reads CASSYSGQGYEQYF. For the CDR3, the DNA is TGTGCCAGCAGTTACTCGGGGCAGGGCTACGAGCAGTACTTC.

The chain recombines TRBV24-1 with TRBJ2-2, with D possibly being TRBD1 (6 bases). Per the germline V gene, CDR1 is KGHDR and CDR2 is SFDVKD. This CDR3 is 16 amino acids long. V dropped 0 bases and J dropped 4 bases, with 11 bases sitting between them. This CDR3 is CATSDLRGHVTGELFF. Here the CDR3 DNA reads TGTGCCACCAGTGATTTGAGGGGACATGTCACCGGGGAGCTGTTTTTT.

The genes are TRBV11-2 and TRBJ2-7, with 11 nucleotides matching TRBD1. Germline CDR1 and CDR2: SGHAT and FQNNGV. J was trimmed by 2 bases and V by 0 bases; bases with no gene match: 6. This CDR3 spans 17 amino acids. CDR3 DNA sequence: TGTGCCAGCAGCTTAGAGGGACAGGGGGATCCCCCCTACGAGCAGTACTTC. Translated, it gives CASSLEGQGDPPYEQYF.

This chain links TRBV19 with TRBJ1-1, with D unresolved. Germline V gene lookup returns CDR1 LNHDA and CDR2 SQIVND (reference sequence). The CDR3 has 14 residues. With 7 bases removed from V and 1 base from J, the gap between germline ends came to 13 bases. CDR3 in DNA: TGTGCCAGTAACGCAGCGTACGGGAACACTGAAGCTTTCTTT. It encodes CASNAAYGNTEAFF.

This chain links TRBV19 with TRBJ1-2; a possible D gene is TRBD1 (5 bases). V lost 4 bases and J 8 bases, leaving 11 bases between the germline ends. CDR3 length: 12 amino acids. Germline CDR1 reads LNHDA; CDR2 reads SQIVND (reference sequence). CDR3 protein: CASSRGSRGYTF. CDR3 coding DNA: TGTGCCAGTAGTAGGGGCAGTAGGGGCTACACCTTC.

This rearrangement joins TRBV13 to TRBJ2-5; 8 bases line up with TRBD2. Trimming cost V 5 bases and J 2 bases; bases outside gene matches: 1. Looked up from germline, CDR1 is PRHDT and CDR2 is FYEKMQ (reference sequence). CDR3 length: 13 amino acids. Written as DNA, the CDR3 is TGTGCCAGCAGCAAGCGGGGGCAAGAGACCCAGTACTTC. Translation gives CASSKRGQETQYF.

The V gene is TRBV19, the J gene TRBJ2-5; D perhaps matches TRBD1 (6 bases). Germline loops: CDR1 LNHDA, CDR2 SQIVND (reference sequence). The CDR3 totals 13 residues. V was pared by 5 bases and J by 3 bases, with 10 bases between. CDR3 bases: TGTGCCAGTAGTTACAGGGTTAAAGAGACCCAGTACTTC. It specifies CASSYRVKETQYF.

This chain joins TRBV4-1 and TRBJ1-4, with TRBD1 as a possible D gene (6 bases). Germline lookup yields CDR1 MGHRA and CDR2 YSYEKL. This CDR3 region has 15 residues. Trimming stripped 4 bases from V and 8 bases from J, with 17 bases between. The CDR3 region has the DNA TGCGCCAGCAGCCCAGGGAGGGGGTTAGACGAAAAACTGTTTTTT. The encoded protein is CASSPGRGLDEKLFF.

This clone appeared once. V is TRBV6-5 and J is TRBJ2-7; TRBD1 matches at 7 bases. CDR1 is MNHEY and CDR2 is SVGAGI in the germline V gene. This CDR3 region has 12 residues. With V trimmed by 11 bases and J by 4 bases, 8 bases remained unmatched. The CDR3 nucleotides read TGTGCCGCCAGGACAGGAAGATACGAGCAGTACTTC. Its protein is CAARTGRYEQYF.

The J gene is TRBJ2-1, the V gene TRBV19; D is uncertain. V lost 6 bases and J 15 bases, leaving 15 bases between the germline ends. There are 11 residues in the CDR3. Germline V lookup: CDR1 LNHDA, CDR2 SQIVND (reference sequence). The DNA of the CDR3 is TGTGCCAGTAGAATACGCTACCTCTGGTTCTTC. Amino acids: CASRIRYLWFF.

This chain joins TRBV7-2 and TRBJ2-1; 8 bases agree with TRBD1. From germline, CDR1 is SGHTA and CDR2 FQGNSA. V lost 6 bases, J lost 0 bases, and 7 bases stayed unmatched. The CDR3 length is 16 residues. This chain's CDR3 is CASRGNRGSSYNEQFF. The CDR3 DNA reads as TGTGCCAGCAGGGGGAACAGGGGGAGCTCCTACAATGAGCAGTTCTTC.

The chain uses TRBV30 and TRBJ1-1; 8 nucleotides agree with TRBD1. Germline CDR1 is GTSNPN and CDR2 is SVGIG (reference sequence). The CDR3 covers 13 residues. The ends lost 4 bases at V and 4 bases at J; junction bases unmatched: 5. The CDR3 nucleotides read TGTGCCTGGACGCTACAGGGGGGCACTGAAGCTTTCTTT. Protein product: CAWTLQGGTEAFF.

This clone appeared a single time. This chain connects TRBV19 to TRBJ2-7; the D is unclear. The CDR3 sequence is 15 residues long. V gave up 1 base and J gave up 6 bases, with 16 bases separating them. Germline values: CDR1 LNHDA, CDR2 SQIVND (reference sequence). CDR3 residues: CASSIGGGVTAEQYF. In DNA, the CDR3 is TGTGCCAGTAGTATAGGCGGCGGAGTCACGGCCGAGCAGTACTTC.

The chain uses TRBV9 and TRBJ2-5, with D possibly TRBD1 on 7 matching bases. V lost 1 base to trimming and J lost 6 bases, with 13 bases between them. Germline V gene data show CDR1 as SGDLS and CDR2 as YYNGEE. There are 14 residues in the CDR3. The CDR3 DNA follows: TGTGCCAGCAGCGTACAGGGGGGTAGTCAGACCCAGTACTTC. Translating it yields CASSVQGGSQTQYF.

This clone appeared a few times. The chain couples TRBV19 to TRBJ1-6; D might be TRBD1 (6 bases). Germline CDR1 LNHDA, CDR2 SQIVND (reference sequence). With 7 bases removed from V and 7 bases from J, the gap between germline ends came to 17 bases. The CDR3 runs 15 residues. The CDR3 loop reads CASKPWWDTNSPLHF. CDR3 DNA: TGTGCCAGTAAGCCATGGTGGGACACCAATTCACCCCTCCACTTT. The variable domain in full, with the rest retrieved from reference TRBV19 and TRBJ1-6, is DGGITQSPKYLFRKEGQNVTLSCEQNLNHDAMYWYRQDPGQGLRLIYYSQIVNDFQKGDIAEGYSVSREKKESFPLTVTSAQKNPTAFYLCASKPWWDTNSPLHFGNGTRLTVT.

This rearrangement joins TRBV28 to TRBJ1-1; 9 bases align to TRBD1. V lost 8 bases and J lost 5; bases outside the gene matches: 9. The CDR3 totals 14 residues. Per the germline V gene, CDR1 is MDHEN and CDR2 is SYDVKM. This CDR3 reads CASRIQGAATEAFF. CDR3 bases: TGTGCCAGCCGAATACAGGGGGCGGCGACTGAAGCTTTCTTT.

The rearrangement joins TRBV6-5 to TRBJ1-1, with a weak D call TRBD1 (5 bases). The V and J ends lost 6 bases and 1 base respectively, with 12 bases between them. The CDR3 is 14 residues long. Germline CDR1 reads MNHEY; CDR2 reads SVGAGI. The CDR3 spells CASSLGHSNTEAFF. In DNA, the CDR3 is TGTGCCAGCAGCCTCGGACATTCGAACACTGAAGCTTTCTTT.

The V gene is TRBV7-9, the J gene TRBJ1-4, with TRBD1 as a possible D gene (6 bases). This CDR3 spans 15 amino acids. Trimming removed 5 bases from V and 0 bases from J, with 10 bases in between. Germline CDR1 is SEHNR and CDR2 is FQNEAQ (reference sequence). The CDR3: CASSGEGATNEKLFF. CDR3 nucleotides: TGTGCCAGCAGCGGCGAGGGGGCAACTAATGAAAAACTGTTTTTT. The complete variable domain, with remaining parts taken from reference TRBV7-9 and TRBJ1-4, reads DTGVSQNPRHKITKRGQNVTFRCDPISEHNRLYWYRQTLGQGPEFLTYFQNEAQLEKSRLLSDRFSAERPKGSFSTLEIQRTEQGDSAMYLCASSGEGATNEKLFFGSGTQLSVL.

This clone was recorded only once. Written as DNA, the CDR3 is TGTGCCAGCAGCTTCCCAGGGGGCGGCTACACCTTC. It codes for CASSFPGGGYTF. The genes are TRBV5-4 and TRBJ1-2; 8 bases are shared with TRBD1. Germline V gene sequence: CDR1 SGHNT, CDR2 YYREEE (reference sequence). V shed 2 bases and J 8 bases; nucleotides not matched to a gene: 2. The CDR3 totals 12 residues.

V and J are TRBV24-1 and TRBJ1-3; D uncertain. The germline V gene encodes CDR1 KGHDR and CDR2 SFDVKD. The ends were cut back, 2 bases at V and 1 base at J, with 17 bases in the middle. The CDR3 consists of 18 residues. This chain's CDR3 is CATSDSPTGGKSGNTIYF. CDR3 bases: TGTGCCACCAGTGATTCCCCCACGGGCGGGAAGTCTGGAAACACCATATATTTT.

A single count supports this clone. The rearrangement uses TRBV4-2 and TRBJ1-4, with D uncertain. Germline CDR1 reads LGHNA; CDR2 reads YNFKEQ. This CDR3 is 13 amino acids long. V dropped 0 bases and J dropped 6 bases, with 5 bases sitting between them. CDR3 bases: TGTGCCAGCAGCCAAGATTCCTATGAAAAACTGTTTTTT. Amino acid sequence: CASSQDSYEKLFF.

The chain recombines TRBV6-6 with TRBJ1-2; TRBD1 is a possible D gene (5 bases). Germline CDR1 is MNHNY and CDR2 is SVGAGI (reference sequence). Trimming removed 0 bases at V and 6 bases at J, with 11 bases between. The CDR3 has 14 residues. CDR3 sequence reads: CASSYSSGSDGYTF. CDR3 DNA: TGTGCCAGCAGTTACTCCTCAGGGTCGGATGGCTACACCTTC.